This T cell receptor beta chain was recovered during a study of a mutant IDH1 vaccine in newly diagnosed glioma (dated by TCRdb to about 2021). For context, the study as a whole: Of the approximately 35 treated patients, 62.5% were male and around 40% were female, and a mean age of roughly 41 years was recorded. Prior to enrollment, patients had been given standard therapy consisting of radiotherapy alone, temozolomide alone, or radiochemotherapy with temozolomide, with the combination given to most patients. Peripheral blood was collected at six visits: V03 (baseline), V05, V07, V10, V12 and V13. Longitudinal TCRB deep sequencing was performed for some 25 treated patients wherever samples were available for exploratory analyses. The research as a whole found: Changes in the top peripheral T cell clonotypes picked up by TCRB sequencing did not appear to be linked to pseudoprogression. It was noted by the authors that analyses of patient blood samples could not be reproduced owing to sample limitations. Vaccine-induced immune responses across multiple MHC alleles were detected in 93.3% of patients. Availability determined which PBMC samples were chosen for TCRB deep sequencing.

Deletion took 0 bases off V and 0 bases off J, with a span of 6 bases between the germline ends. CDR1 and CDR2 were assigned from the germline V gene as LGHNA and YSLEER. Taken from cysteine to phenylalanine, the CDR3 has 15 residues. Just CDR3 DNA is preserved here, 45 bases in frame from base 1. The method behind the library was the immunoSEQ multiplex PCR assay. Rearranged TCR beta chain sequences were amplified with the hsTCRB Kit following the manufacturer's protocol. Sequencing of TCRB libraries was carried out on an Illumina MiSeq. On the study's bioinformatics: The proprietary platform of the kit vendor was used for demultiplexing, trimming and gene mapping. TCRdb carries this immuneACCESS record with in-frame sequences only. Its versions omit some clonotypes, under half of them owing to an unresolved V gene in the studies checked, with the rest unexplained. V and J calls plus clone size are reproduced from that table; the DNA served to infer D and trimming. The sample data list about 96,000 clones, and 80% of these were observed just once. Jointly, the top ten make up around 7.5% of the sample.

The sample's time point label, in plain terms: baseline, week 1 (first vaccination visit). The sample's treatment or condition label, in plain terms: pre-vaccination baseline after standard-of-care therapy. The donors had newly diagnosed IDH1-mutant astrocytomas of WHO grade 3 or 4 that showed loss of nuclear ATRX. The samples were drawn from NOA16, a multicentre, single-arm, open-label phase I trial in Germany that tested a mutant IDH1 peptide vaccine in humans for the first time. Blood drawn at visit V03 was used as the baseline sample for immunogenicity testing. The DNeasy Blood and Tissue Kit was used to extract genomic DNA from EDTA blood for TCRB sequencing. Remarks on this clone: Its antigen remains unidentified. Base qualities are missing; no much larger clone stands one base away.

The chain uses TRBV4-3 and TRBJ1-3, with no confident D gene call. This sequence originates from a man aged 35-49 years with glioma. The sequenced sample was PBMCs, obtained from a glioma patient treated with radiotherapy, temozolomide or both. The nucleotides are TGCGCCAGCAGCCAAGACCCGGGCTCTGGAAACACCATATATTTT. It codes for CASSQDPGSGNTIYF.